The 18 T cell receptor beta chains in this list originate from one sample, sequenced in a study of persistence of HIV-infected CD4 T cells. The immunoSEQ assay was version 4, run in survey mode. Clones were sequenced by immunoSEQ multiplex PCR, and TCRdb holds only the in-frame ones, with some missing. This repertoire shows over 15,000 clones, around three fifths found once; its top ten account for roughly 8.3%. The antigens these receptors bind are not known. Cells were stimulated with CMV-infected fibroblast lysates at roughly 10 ug/mL. Responding CD4+ T cells were sorted by upregulation of both CD40 ligand and CD69. This sample comprised CD4+ T cells sorted from PBMCs after roughly 20-hour stimulation, obtained from a patient who received antiretroviral therapy. The receptors originated from an adult woman with HIV who was CMV-seropositive.

The genes are TRBV9 and TRBJ1-1; maybe TRBD1 (6 bases). This CDR3 is 14 amino acids long. In germline, CDR1 is SGDLS, CDR2 YYNGEE. V lost 3 bases to trimming and J lost 3 bases, with 12 bases between them. The DNA for the CDR3 is TGTGCCAGCAGCGCGGACAGTTTTTACACTGAAGCTTTCTTT. It specifies CASSADSFYTEAFF.

This sequence joins TRBV12-3 or TRBV12-4 and TRBJ2-3; no definite D call. The CDR3 consists of 12 residues. Trimming shortened V by 6 bases and J by 2 bases, and 6 bases separated the two germline ends. The CDR3 sequence: CASSQITDTQYF. The CDR3 DNA reads as TGTGCCAGCAGCCAAATCACAGATACGCAGTATTTT.

In its sample, this clone was seen a few times. This sequence joins TRBV18 and TRBJ1-5, with a tentative D call TRBD1 (5 bases). V shed 8 bases and J shed 4 bases, with 12 bases lying between them. CDR1 KGHSH and CDR2 LQKENI come from the germline V gene. This CDR3 is 13 amino acids long. The CDR3 DNA follows: TGTGCCAGCACAACAGACAGAAATCAGCCCCAGCATTTT. Amino acid sequence: CASTTDRNQPQHF.

The rearrangement links TRBV20-1 to TRBJ1-2; D unresolved. Germline values: CDR1 DFQATT, CDR2 SNEGSKA (reference sequence). This CDR3 has 14 amino acids. V gave up 3 bases and J gave up 11 bases, with 22 bases separating them. This CDR3 is CSASPPLDGQLYTF. DNA for the CDR3: TGCAGTGCTAGTCCCCCTTTAGACGGCCAGCTTTACACCTTC.

The V call is TRBV5-6, the J call TRBJ2-3, with D perhaps matching TRBD1 (6 bases). In germline, CDR1 is SGHDT, CDR2 YYEEEE. Between the trimmed V and J ends, which lost 4 bases and 4 bases, there was a span of 13 bases. The CDR3 totals 14 residues. CDR3 in DNA: TGTGCCAGCAGCCCCAAGACAGGTCCAGATACGCAGTATTTT. Protein product: CASSPKTGPDTQYF.

This clone was recorded only once. The junction shows a germline mismatch at one end, possibly a read error. The chain employs TRBV12-3 or TRBV12-4 and TRBJ1-3; unclear D gene. The CDR3 consists of 11 residues. The CDR3 region is CASSSANTIYF. In DNA form, the CDR3 reads TGTGCCAGCAGTTCTGCAAACACCATATATTTT.

The CDR3 spells CATGRGEVDTEAFF. The DNA of the CDR3 is TGTGCCACCGGACGGGGGGAGGTGGACACTGAAGCTTTCTTT. The chain links TRBV15 to TRBJ1-1; perhaps TRBD1 as D (5 bases). Germline V lookup: CDR1 LNHNV, CDR2 YYDKDF (reference sequence). The CDR3 totals 14 residues. Trimming cost V 8 bases and J 3 bases, with 16 bases left between them.

The rearrangement uses TRBV7-7 and TRBJ1-1, with 7 bases lining up with TRBD1. V dropped 5 bases and J dropped 3; count of bases not matched to a gene: 9. The CDR3 is made up of 15 amino acids. Looked up from germline, CDR1 is SSHAT and CDR2 is FNYEAQ (reference sequence). CDR3 sequence (DNA): TGTGCCAGCAGCCGACTGGCAGGGGGGTACACTGAAGCTTTCTTT. It specifies CASSRLAGGYTEAFF.

V usage is TRBV6-1 and J usage is TRBJ1-5; D is undetermined. The germline V gene encodes CDR1 MNHNS and CDR2 SASEGT. This CDR3 comprises 15 residues. The V end was cut by 1 base, the J end by 0 bases, with 7 bases between. CDR3 in DNA: TGTGCCAGCAGTGAAGGCGATTATAGCAATCAGCCCCAGCATTTT. It specifies CASSEGDYSNQPQHF.

The chain is built from TRBV6-5 and TRBJ1-6; 9 bases are a match to TRBD1. With V trimmed by 6 bases and J by 4 bases, 4 bases remained unmatched. Germline CDR1 is MNHEY and CDR2 is SVGAGI. The length of the CDR3 is 15 residues. The CDR3 loop reads CASSWGQGYNSPLHF. The CDR3, as DNA: TGTGCCAGCAGCTGGGGACAGGGTTATAATTCACCCCTCCACTTT.

The J gene is TRBJ2-2, the V gene TRBV19; 9 positions match TRBD1. The V gene's germline CDR1 is LNHDA and CDR2 SQIVND (reference sequence). With 5 bases clipped from V and 5 bases from J, the junction kept 9 bases outside the gene matches. CDR3 size: 16 residues. CDR3 sequence reads: CASSPWTGVHTGELFF. The CDR3 bases are TGTGCCAGTAGTCCCTGGACAGGGGTCCATACCGGGGAGCTGTTTTTT. Filled out from reference TRBV19 and TRBJ2-2, the complete variable domain reads DGGITQSPKYLFRKEGQNVTLSCEQNLNHDAMYWYRQDPGQGLRLIYYSQIVNDFQKGDIAEGYSVSREKKESFPLTVTSAQKNPTAFYLCASSPWTGVHTGELFFGEGSRLTVL.

This clone was recorded a few times. The rearrangement uses TRBV3-1 (or the pseudogene TRBV3-2) and TRBJ1-6; D gene ambiguous. The CDR3 sequence is 14 residues long. V was shortened by 4 bases and J by 8 bases, with 12 bases between the two germline ends. Germline V lookup: CDR1 LGHDT, CDR2 YNNKEL (reference sequence). The CDR3, as DNA: TGTGCCAGCAGCCCCTCAGGTTCCCATTCACCCCTCCACTTT. Translated, it gives CASSPSGSHSPLHF.

This clone has just a few counts. This sequence joins TRBV9 and TRBJ2-3; D may be TRBD1 or TRBD2 (6 bases each). V gave up 4 bases and J gave up 4 bases, with 16 bases separating them. This CDR3 region has 15 residues. Germline assignment: CDR1 SGDLS and CDR2 YYNGEE. The CDR3 sequence is CASSQGGFRADTQYF. CDR3 in DNA: TGTGCCAGCAGCCAAGGGGGGTTCAGAGCAGATACGCAGTATTTT.

The chain combines TRBV6-4 with TRBJ2-2; D perhaps matches TRBD1 (6 bases). Trimming shortened V by 6 bases and J by 6 bases, and 14 bases separated the two germline ends. This CDR3 region has 14 residues. Germline values: CDR1 MRHNA, CDR2 SNTAGT. CDR3 in DNA: TGTGCCAGCAGCACAGGGCCCGTGGCCGGGGAGCTGTTTTTT. It specifies CASSTGPVAGELFF.

This clone is categorized as medium-sized. V usage is TRBV24-1 and J usage is TRBJ1-5, with TRBD1 matching over 11 bases. Germline lookup yields CDR1 KGHDR and CDR2 SFDVKD. The CDR3 totals 15 residues. The junction had 7 bases not matched to a gene; V was cut back by 4 bases and J by 9 bases. In DNA form, the CDR3 reads TGTGCCACCAGTGACGGAGGGACAGGGGGACGGCCCCAGCATTTT. This encodes CATSDGGTGGRPQHF.

This sequence joins TRBV15 and TRBJ2-2; possibly TRBD2 for D (5 bases). CDR1 is LNHNV and CDR2 is YYDKDF in the germline V gene (reference sequence). V dropped 5 bases and J dropped 5 bases, with 12 bases sitting between them. The CDR3 length is 14 residues. The CDR3 reads CATSVGGSTGELFF. CDR3 in DNA: TGTGCCACCAGCGTCGGCGGGTCGACCGGGGAGCTGTTTTTT. The variable domain in full, completed from reference TRBV15 and TRBJ2-2, reads DAMVIQNPRYQVTQFGKPVTLSCSQTLNHNVMYWYQQKSSQAPKLLFHYYDKDFNNEADTPDNFQSRRPNTSFCFLDIRSPGLGDTAMYLCATSVGGSTGELFFGEGSRLTVL.

V usage is TRBV30 and J usage is TRBJ1-1; 8 bases are a match to TRBD1. V lost 1 base, J lost 5 bases, and 12 bases stayed unmatched. Germline V gene data show CDR1 as GTSNPN and CDR2 as SVGIG (reference sequence). The CDR3 has 16 amino acids. The CDR3 is CAWSGDRTPPITEAFF. The CDR3 nucleotides are TGTGCCTGGAGTGGGGACAGGACACCCCCTATAACTGAAGCTTTCTTT.

The chain employs TRBV7-3 and TRBJ2-1; 14 bases map to TRBD2. Trimming cost V 5 bases and J 7 bases; bases outside gene matches: 10. Germline CDR1 SGHTA, CDR2 FQGTGA. CDR3 length: 17 amino acids. The CDR3 bases are TGTGCCAGCAGCACACAGGGGACTAGCGGGGGATTAAATGAGCAGTTCTTC. It translates to CASSTQGTSGGLNEQFF.